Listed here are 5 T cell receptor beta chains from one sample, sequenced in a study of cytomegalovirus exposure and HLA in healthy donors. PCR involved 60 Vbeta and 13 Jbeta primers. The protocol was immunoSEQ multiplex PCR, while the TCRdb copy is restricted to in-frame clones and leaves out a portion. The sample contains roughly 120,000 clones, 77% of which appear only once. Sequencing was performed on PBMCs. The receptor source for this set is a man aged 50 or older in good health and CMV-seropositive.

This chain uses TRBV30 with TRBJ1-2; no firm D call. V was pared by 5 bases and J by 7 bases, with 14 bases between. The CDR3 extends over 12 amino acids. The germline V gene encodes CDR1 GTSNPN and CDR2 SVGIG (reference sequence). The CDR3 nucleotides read TGTGCCTGGGGGAGCGTAGGATTTGGCTACACCTTC. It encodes CAWGSVGFGYTF.

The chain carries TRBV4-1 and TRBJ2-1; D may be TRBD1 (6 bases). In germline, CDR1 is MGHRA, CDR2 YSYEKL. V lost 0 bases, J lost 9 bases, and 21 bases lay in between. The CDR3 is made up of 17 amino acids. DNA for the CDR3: TGCGCCAGCAGCCAAGAGGTTTGGGACAACCGTCCGTCTGAGCAGTTCTTC. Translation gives CASSQEVWDNRPSEQFF.

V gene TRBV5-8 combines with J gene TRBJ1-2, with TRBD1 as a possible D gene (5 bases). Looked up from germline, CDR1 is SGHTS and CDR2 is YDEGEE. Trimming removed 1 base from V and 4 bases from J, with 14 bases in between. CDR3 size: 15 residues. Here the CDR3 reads CASSLRTLYSYGYTF. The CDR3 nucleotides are TGTGCCAGCAGCTTGCGGACATTGTATAGCTATGGCTACACCTTC.

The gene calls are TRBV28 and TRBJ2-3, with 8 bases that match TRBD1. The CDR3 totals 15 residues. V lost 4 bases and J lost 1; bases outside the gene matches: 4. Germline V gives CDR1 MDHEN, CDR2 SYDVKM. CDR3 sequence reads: CASSSMTGGTDTQYF. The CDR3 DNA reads TGTGCCAGCAGTTCAATGACAGGGGGCACAGATACGCAGTATTTT.

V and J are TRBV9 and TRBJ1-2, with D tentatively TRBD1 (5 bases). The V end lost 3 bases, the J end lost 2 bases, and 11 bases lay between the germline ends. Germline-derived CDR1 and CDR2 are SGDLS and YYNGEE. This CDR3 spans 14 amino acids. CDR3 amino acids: CASSAGRGNYGYTF. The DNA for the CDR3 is TGTGCCAGCAGCGCGGGACGGGGGAACTATGGCTACACCTTC.